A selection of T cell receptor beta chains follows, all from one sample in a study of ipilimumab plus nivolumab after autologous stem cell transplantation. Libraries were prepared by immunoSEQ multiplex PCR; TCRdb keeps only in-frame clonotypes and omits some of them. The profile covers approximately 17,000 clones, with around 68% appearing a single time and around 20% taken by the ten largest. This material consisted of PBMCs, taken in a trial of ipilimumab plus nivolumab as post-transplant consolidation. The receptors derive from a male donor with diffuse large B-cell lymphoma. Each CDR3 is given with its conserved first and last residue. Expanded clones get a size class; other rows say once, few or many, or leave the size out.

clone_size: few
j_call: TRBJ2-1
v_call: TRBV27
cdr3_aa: CASTIKDRLNEQFF

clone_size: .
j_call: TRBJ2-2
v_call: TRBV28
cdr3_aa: CASSIPGLAGGPGGELFF

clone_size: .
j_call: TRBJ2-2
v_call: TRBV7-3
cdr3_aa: CASSLWASGSYSGELFF

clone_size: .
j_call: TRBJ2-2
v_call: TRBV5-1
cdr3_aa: CASSLTSSNTGELFF

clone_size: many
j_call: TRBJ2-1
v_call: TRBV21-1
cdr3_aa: CASSKFGDNEQFF

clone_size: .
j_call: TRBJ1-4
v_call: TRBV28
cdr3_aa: CASSLNAGGEKLFF

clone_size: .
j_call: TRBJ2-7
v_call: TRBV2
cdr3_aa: CASMGQGFGYEQYF

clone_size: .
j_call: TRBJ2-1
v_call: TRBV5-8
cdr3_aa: CASSSWRGDYNEQFF

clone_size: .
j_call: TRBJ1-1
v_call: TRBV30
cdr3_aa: CAWSVGGDTEAFF

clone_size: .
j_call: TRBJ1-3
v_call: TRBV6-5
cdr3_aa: CASTADFSGNTIYF

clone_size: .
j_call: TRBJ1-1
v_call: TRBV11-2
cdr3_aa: CASSYRGTRAFF

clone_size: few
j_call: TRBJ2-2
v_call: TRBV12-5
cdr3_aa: CASGLRLAGVNTGELFF

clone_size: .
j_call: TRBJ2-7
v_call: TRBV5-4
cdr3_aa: CASSFGTGGYEQYF

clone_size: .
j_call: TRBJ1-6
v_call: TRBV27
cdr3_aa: CASSLTLGPLHF

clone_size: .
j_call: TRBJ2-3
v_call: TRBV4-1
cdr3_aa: CASSPRLAEEDTQYF

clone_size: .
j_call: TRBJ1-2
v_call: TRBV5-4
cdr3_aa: CASSLVMGGGGYTF

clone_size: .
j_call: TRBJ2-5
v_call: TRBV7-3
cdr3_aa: CAGSFQGGNQETQYF

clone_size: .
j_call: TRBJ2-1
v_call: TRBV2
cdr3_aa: CASSWAEYNEQFF

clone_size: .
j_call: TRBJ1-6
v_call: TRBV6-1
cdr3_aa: CASRQFNSPLHF

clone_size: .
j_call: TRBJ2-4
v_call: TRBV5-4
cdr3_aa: CASSSGGAKNIQYF

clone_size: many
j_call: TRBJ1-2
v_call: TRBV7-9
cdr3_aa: CASSLGMLYGYTF

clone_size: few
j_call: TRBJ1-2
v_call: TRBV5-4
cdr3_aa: CASSLARGAGYTF

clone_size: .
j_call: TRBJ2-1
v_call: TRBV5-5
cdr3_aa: CASSLATGNPEQFF

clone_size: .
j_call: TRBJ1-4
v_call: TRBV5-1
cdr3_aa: CASSLAPGAQNEKLFF

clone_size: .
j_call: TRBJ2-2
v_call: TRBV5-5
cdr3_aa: CASSLDTFTGELFF

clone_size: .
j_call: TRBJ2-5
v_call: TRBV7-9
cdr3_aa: CASSPEGLFQETQYF

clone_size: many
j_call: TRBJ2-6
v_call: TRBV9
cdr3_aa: CARSAGGQVNSGANVLTF

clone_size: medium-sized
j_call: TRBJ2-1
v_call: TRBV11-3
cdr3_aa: CASSFFRNEQFF

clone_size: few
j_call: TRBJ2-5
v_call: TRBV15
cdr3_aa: CATSDQETQYF

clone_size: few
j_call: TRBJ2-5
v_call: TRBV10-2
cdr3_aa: CASSPQLGETQYF

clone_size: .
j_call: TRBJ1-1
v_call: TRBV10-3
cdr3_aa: CAISADFNTEAFF

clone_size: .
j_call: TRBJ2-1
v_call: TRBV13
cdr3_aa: CASSLGQSLPNEQFF

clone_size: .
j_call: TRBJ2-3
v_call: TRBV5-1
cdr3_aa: CASSSHGTDWTDTQYF

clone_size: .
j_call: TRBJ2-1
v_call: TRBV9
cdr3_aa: CASSATRGYNEQFF

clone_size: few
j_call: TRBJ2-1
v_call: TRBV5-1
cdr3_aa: CASSTSGDPNEQFF

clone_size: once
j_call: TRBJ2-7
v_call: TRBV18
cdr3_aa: CASSPPGAFAPYEQYF

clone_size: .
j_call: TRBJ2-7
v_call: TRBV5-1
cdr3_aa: CASSLEPGQSGEQYF

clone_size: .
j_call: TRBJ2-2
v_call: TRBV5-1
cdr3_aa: CASSLSQATGELFF

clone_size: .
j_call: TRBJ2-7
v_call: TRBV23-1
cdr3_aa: CASSQSPGF

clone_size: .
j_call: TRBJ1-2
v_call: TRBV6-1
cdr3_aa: CASFVTGLYGYTF

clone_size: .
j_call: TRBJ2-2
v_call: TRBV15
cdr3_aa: CATTSGLAGDRAGELFF

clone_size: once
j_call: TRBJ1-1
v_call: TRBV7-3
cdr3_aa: CASTLQGPNTEAFF

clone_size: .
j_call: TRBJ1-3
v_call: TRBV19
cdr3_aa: CASSIQGPSSGNTIYF

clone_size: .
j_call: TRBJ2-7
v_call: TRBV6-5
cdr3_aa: CASSETYRVYEQYF

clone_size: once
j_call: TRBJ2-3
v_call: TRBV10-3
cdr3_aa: CAISESGGADTQYF

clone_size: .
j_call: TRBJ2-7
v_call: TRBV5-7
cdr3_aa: CASSPYGDEQYF

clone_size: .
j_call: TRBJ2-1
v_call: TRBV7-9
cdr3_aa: CASSPRGTSTFNEQFF

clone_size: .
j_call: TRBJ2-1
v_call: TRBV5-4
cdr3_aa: CASSSDPGAYNEQFF

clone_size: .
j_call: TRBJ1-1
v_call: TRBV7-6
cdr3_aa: CASSLRGASGGEAFF

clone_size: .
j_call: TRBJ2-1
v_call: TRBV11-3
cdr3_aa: CASSLGGYNEQFF

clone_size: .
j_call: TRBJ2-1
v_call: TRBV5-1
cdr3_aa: CASSLTSGKDEQFF

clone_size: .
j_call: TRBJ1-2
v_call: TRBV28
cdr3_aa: CATRPPGQGRVWGYGYTF

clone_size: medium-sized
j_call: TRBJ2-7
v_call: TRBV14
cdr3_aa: CASSLDRSYEQYF

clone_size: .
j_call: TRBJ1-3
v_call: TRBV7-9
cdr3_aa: CASSPDRAGGNTIYF

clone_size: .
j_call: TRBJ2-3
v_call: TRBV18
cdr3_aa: CASSPIGGAPTDTQYF

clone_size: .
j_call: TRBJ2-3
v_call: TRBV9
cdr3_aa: CASSVGLAGPDTQYF

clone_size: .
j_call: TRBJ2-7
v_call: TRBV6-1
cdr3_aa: CATVLGLAGVGEQYF

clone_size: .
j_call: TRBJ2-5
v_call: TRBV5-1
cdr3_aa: CASSLSASGSGQETQYF

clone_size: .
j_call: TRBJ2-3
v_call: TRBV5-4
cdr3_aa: CASSSGGSTDTQYF

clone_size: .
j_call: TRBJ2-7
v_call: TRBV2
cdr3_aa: CASSVGGPTGPTYEQYF